A single sample is the source of the 21 T cell receptor beta chains below, sequenced in a study of blood T cell repertoires in COVID-19. Profiling relied on immunoSEQ multiplex PCR, and the TCRdb table lists in-frame clones only, not all of them. The sample shows 200,000 to 300,000 clones, 70% to 90% of them seen only once. The sequencing input was peripheral blood. Receptors originate from a human donor in a cohort sampled during active COVID-19.

The CDR3 DNA reads as TGTGCCAGCAGCCAAGATTGGGCGGGGGGGGACCCATGGACCCAGTACTTC. Translation gives CASSQDWAGGDPWTQYF. The rearrangement uses TRBV3-1 (or the pseudogene TRBV3-2) and TRBJ2-5; TRBD2 agrees at 9 bases. The CDR3 sequence is 17 residues long. V was clipped by 0 bases and J by 7 bases; unmatched bases: 12. Per the germline V gene, CDR1 is LGHDT and CDR2 is YNNKEL (reference sequence).

This rearrangement joins TRBV6-5 to TRBJ2-1; 11 bases fit TRBD1. The J segment lost 7 bases and the V segment lost 2 bases, leaving 4 bases of the junction unmatched. This CDR3 spans 15 amino acids. The V gene's germline CDR1 is MNHEY and CDR2 SVGAGI. CDR3 region: CASSYRTGGMNEQFF. CDR3 nucleotide sequence: TGTGCCAGCAGTTACAGGACAGGGGGCATGAATGAGCAGTTCTTC.

DNA for the CDR3: TGTGCCAGCAGCCAAGAGTCGGCGGGACGGCTCTCCTACAATGAGCAGTTCTTC. The encoded protein is CASSQESAGRLSYNEQFF. The genes are TRBV4-2 and TRBJ2-1; tentative D call: TRBD2 (6 bases). The V end was cut by 0 bases, the J end by 0 bases, with 15 bases between. This CDR3 comprises 18 residues. The germline V gene has CDR1 LGHNA and CDR2 YNFKEQ.

The V call is TRBV3-1 (or the pseudogene TRBV3-2), the J call TRBJ1-4; 11 bases align to TRBD1. Trimming took 4 bases from V and 7 from J; bases not matched to a gene: 8. CDR1 is LGHDT, CDR2 YNNKEL, per germline (reference sequence). The CDR3 length is 16 residues. The CDR3 region is CASSLRTGGAIEKLFF. CDR3 nucleotide sequence: TGTGCCAGCAGCCTTAGGACAGGGGGCGCGATTGAAAAACTGTTTTTT.

The genes are TRBV7-9 and TRBJ1-4; D is perhaps TRBD1 (5 bases). In germline, CDR1 is SEHNR, CDR2 FQNEAQ (reference sequence). The V end was cut by 3 bases, the J end by 8 bases, with 16 bases between. The CDR3 covers 15 residues. The CDR3 DNA reads as TGTGCCAGCAGCTTGTCTGGGGCATGGGAAGAAAAACTGTTTTTT. Protein: CASSLSGAWEEKLFF.

This chain uses TRBV28 with TRBJ2-7; 8 positions match TRBD1. In germline, CDR1 is MDHEN, CDR2 SYDVKM. Germline trimming cut 6 bases from V and 4 bases from J; bases unmatched to any gene: 5. This CDR3 comprises 13 residues. The CDR3 DNA reads TGTGCCAGCAGAACAGGGGGAATTTACGAGCAGTACTTC. Its protein is CASRTGGIYEQYF.

The V and J genes are TRBV5-1 and TRBJ1-1; D call uncertain. The CDR3 covers 13 residues. Trimming cost V 0 bases and J 3 bases, with 6 bases left between them. Germline assignment: CDR1 SGHRS and CDR2 YFSETQ. The CDR3 sequence: CASSLVSYTEAFF. Here the CDR3 DNA reads TGCGCCAGCAGCTTGGTATCCTACACTGAAGCTTTCTTT.

V is TRBV7-3 and J is TRBJ1-4; 9 bases are shared with TRBD1. CDR3 length: 19 amino acids. CDR1 SGHTA and CDR2 FQGTGA come from the germline V gene. Trimming took 4 bases from V and 8 from J; bases not matched to a gene: 20. The CDR3 spells CASSSKMGQGTPNREKLFF. In DNA, the CDR3 is TGTGCCAGCAGCTCTAAAATGGGACAGGGTACTCCCAACAGGGAAAAACTGTTTTTT.

CDR3 coding DNA: TGTGCCAGCAGTTACTCGTCAGTGTACGTGGACGAGCAGTACTTC. The encoded protein is CASSYSSVYVDEQYF. The genes are TRBV6-5 and TRBJ2-7; no definite D call. Trimming took 0 bases from V and 5 from J, leaving 14 bases between them. CDR1 and CDR2 (germline): MNHEY, SVGAGI. The CDR3 sequence is 15 residues long.

This clone occurred many times. This rearrangement joins TRBV6-4 to TRBJ2-3; 8 nucleotides align to TRBD2. The CDR3 is 16 residues long. V lost 0 bases to trimming and J lost 5 bases; unmatched junction nucleotides: 7. The germline gives CDR1 MRHNA, CDR2 SNTAGT. As DNA, the CDR3 is TGTGCCAGCAGTGACTCAGGGGCGGGAGGCAGAGATACGCAGTATTTT. It specifies CASSDSGAGGRDTQYF.

The J gene is TRBJ1-2, the V gene TRBV5-1; the D is unclear. Trimming removed 2 bases from V and 1 base from J, with 3 bases in between. Germline CDR1 SGHRS, CDR2 YFSETQ. The CDR3 extends over 12 amino acids. DNA for the CDR3: TGCGCCAGCAGCTTCGTTAACTATGGCTACACCTTC. This gives the protein CASSFVNYGYTF.

This rearrangement joins TRBV7-2 to TRBJ1-5; no reliable D call. The CDR3 sequence is 13 residues long. Trimming pared 8 bases from V and 6 bases from J, leaving 14 bases between. CDR1 and CDR2 from the germline V gene are SGHTA and FQGNSA. The CDR3 coding sequence is TGTGCCAGCCGAGACGCAGGAAGTCAGCCCCAGCATTTT. The encoded protein is CASRDAGSQPQHF.

J is TRBJ2-1 and V is TRBV9, with TRBD2 as a possible D gene (6 bases). V lost 0 bases, J lost 12 bases, and 16 bases lay in between. Germline CDR1 reads SGDLS; CDR2 reads YYNGEE. The CDR3 has 14 residues. The CDR3 spells CASSVALRGGRQFF. CDR3 DNA: TGTGCCAGCAGCGTAGCTCTCCGGGGAGGTAGGCAGTTCTTC.

The chain links TRBV4-1 to TRBJ2-7, with a weak D call TRBD2 (5 bases). In germline, CDR1 is MGHRA, CDR2 YSYEKL. Trimming cost V 0 bases and J 3 bases, with 9 bases left between them. The CDR3 is 14 residues long. CDR3 region: CASSQEGGYYEQYF. The CDR3 DNA reads TGCGCCAGCAGCCAAGAAGGAGGATACTACGAGCAGTACTTC.

This clone was recorded only once. The genes are TRBV7-2 and TRBJ2-7, with 11 bases that match TRBD2. The CDR3 spans 15 residues. Germline V gives CDR1 SGHTA, CDR2 FQGNSA. The V and J ends lost 2 bases and 3 bases, in that order; junction bases with no gene match: 3. The CDR3 here is CASSLKGTSGYEQYF. The CDR3 bases are TGTGCCAGCAGCTTAAAGGGGACTAGCGGCTACGAGCAGTACTTC.

V is TRBV7-9 and J is TRBJ2-7, with TRBD1 matching over 9 bases. CDR1 and CDR2 (germline): SEHNR, FQNEAQ (reference sequence). The CDR3 is 14 amino acids. Trimming removed 5 bases from V and 5 bases from J; junction bases left unmatched: 7. CDR3 loop: CASSPGGQGNEQYF. DNA of the CDR3: TGTGCCAGCAGCCCGGGGGGACAGGGCAACGAGCAGTACTTC.

V usage is TRBV5-1 and J usage is TRBJ1-2, with D possibly TRBD1 on 6 matching bases. CDR3 length: 16 amino acids. Deletions cut 0 bases from V and 6 bases from J, with 18 bases between. The germline gives CDR1 SGHRS, CDR2 YFSETQ. In nucleotides, the CDR3 is TGCGCCAGCAGCTTGGGGGGGGGCGGCGGGGGCGATGGCTACACCTTC. Translated, it gives CASSLGGGGGGDGYTF.

The chain combines TRBV7-9 with TRBJ2-7, with D unresolved. V gave up 7 bases and J gave up 3 bases, with 10 bases separating them. The CDR3 runs to 12 residues. Germline values: CDR1 SEHNR, CDR2 FQNEAQ (reference sequence). CDR3 amino acids: CASTGQVYEQYF. The CDR3 coding sequence is TGTGCCAGCACGGGTCAGGTCTACGAGCAGTACTTC. Looking up the rest from reference TRBV7-9 and TRBJ2-7 gives the full variable domain: DTGVSQNPRHKITKRGQNVTFRCDPISEHNRLYWYRQTLGQGPEFLTYFQNEAQLEKSRLLSDRFSAERPKGSFSTLEIQRTEQGDSAMYLCASTGQVYEQYFGPGTRLTVT.

The chain has TRBV7-2 and TRBJ1-4; perhaps TRBD1 as D (5 bases). The CDR3 length is 15 residues. Germline CDR1 and CDR2: SGHTA and FQGNSA. The ends were cut back, 5 bases at V and 10 bases at J, with 20 bases in the middle. In DNA form, the CDR3 reads TGTGCCAGCAGCCCCTTGGGCCAGGGATCCGCAAAACTGTTTTTT. It is translated as CASSPLGQGSAKLFF.

The gene calls are TRBV7-2 and TRBJ1-5; D is undetermined. The CDR3 is made up of 13 amino acids. Trimming took off 5 bases at V and 2 bases at J, with 7 bases between the two ends. CDR1 and CDR2 from the germline V gene are SGHTA and FQGNSA. CDR3 DNA sequence: TGTGCCAGCAGCGAGATGGGCAATCAGCCCCAGCATTTT. Residues: CASSEMGNQPQHF. The entire variable domain, with the rest obtained from reference TRBV7-2 and TRBJ1-5, is as follows: GAGVSQSPSNKVTEKGKDVELRCDPISGHTALYWYRQSLGQGLEFLIYFQGNSAPDKSGLPSDRFSAERTGGSVSTLTIQRTQQEDSAVYLCASSEMGNQPQHFGDGTRLSIL.

The chain is built from TRBV27 and TRBJ2-7; D is ambiguous. CDR1 and CDR2 (germline): MNHEY, SMNVEV (reference sequence). This CDR3 spans 14 amino acids. V was trimmed by 2 bases and J by 0 bases, leaving 8 bases between them. The CDR3 DNA follows: TGTGCCAGCAGTTTAGGCAGGCCCTCCTACGAGCAGTACTTC. It yields the protein CASSLGRPSYEQYF.